These 4 T cell receptor beta chains were sequenced from one sample in a study of technical replicates of blood from a handful of donors. Profiling relied on immunoSEQ multiplex PCR, and the TCRdb table lists in-frame clones only, not all of them. The table lists about 74,000 clones, roughly 77% of them singletons, with about 4% in the top ten. The sample comprised PBMCs. Receptors originate from a human donor in good health. Some clones in this sample may be carry-over from other donors' samples.

The chain couples TRBV5-6 to TRBJ1-1, with a possible D match to TRBD1 (5 bases). There are 13 residues in the CDR3. V was pared by 0 bases and J by 10 bases, with 13 bases between. Germline CDR1 and CDR2: SGHDT and YYEEEE. The CDR3 sequence: CASSLGGSGGAFF. DNA for the CDR3: TGTGCCAGCAGCTTGGGGGGCTCCGGGGGAGCTTTCTTT.

This clone was seen a few times. V usage is TRBV12-5 and J usage is TRBJ1-1; possibly TRBD1 for D (5 bases). V was trimmed by 1 base and J by 9 bases, leaving 9 bases between them. The CDR3 is made up of 12 amino acids. Germline V gene data show CDR1 as LGHNT and CDR2 as FRNRAP. The CDR3 coding sequence is TGTGCTAGTGGTTTGGCTAGACAGAAAGCTTTCTTT. It specifies CASGLARQKAFF.

The chain links TRBV4-1 to TRBJ2-3, with D perhaps TRBD1 (5 bases). Germline CDR1 MGHRA, CDR2 YSYEKL. The V gene lost 1 base and the J gene lost 3 bases, with 11 bases spanning the gap. CDR3 length equals 15 residues. The chain's CDR3 is CASSQGQGFTDTQYF. The CDR3 DNA is TGCGCCAGCAGCCAAGGGCAGGGTTTTACAGATACGCAGTATTTT.

This clone was seen only a few times. This chain connects TRBV27 to TRBJ1-4; a possible D gene is TRBD1 (6 bases). The CDR3 covers 14 residues. Germline V gene data show CDR1 as MNHEY and CDR2 as SMNVEV (reference sequence). Trimming stripped 4 bases from V and 11 bases from J, with 17 bases between. The CDR3 here is CASSSFSTGGKLFF. The CDR3 DNA follows: TGTGCCAGCAGTTCCTTCTCGACAGGCGGGAAACTGTTTTTT.